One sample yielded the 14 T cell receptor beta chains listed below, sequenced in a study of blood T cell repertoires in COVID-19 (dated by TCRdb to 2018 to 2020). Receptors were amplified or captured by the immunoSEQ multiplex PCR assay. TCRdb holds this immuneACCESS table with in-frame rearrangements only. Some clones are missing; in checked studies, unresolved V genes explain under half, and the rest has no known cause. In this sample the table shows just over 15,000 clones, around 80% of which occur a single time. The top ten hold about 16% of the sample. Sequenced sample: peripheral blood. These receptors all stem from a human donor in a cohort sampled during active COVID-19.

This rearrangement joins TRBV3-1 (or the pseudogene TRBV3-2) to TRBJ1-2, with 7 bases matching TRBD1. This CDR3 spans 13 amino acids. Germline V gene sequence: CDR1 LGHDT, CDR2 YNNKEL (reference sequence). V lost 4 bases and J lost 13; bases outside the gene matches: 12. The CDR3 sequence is CASSPGDSPVPTF. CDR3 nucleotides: TGTGCCAGCAGCCCCGGGGACAGCCCAGTCCCCACCTTC.

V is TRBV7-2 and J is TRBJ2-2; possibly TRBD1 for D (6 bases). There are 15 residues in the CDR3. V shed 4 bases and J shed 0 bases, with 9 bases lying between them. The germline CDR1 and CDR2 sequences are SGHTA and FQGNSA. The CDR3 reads CASSSRTANTGELFF. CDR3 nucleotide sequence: TGTGCCAGCAGCTCAAGGACAGCGAACACCGGGGAGCTGTTTTTT. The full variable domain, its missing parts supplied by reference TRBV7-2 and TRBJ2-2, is GAGVSQSPSNKVTEKGKDVELRCDPISGHTALYWYRQSLGQGLEFLIYFQGNSAPDKSGLPSDRFSAERTGGSVSTLTIQRTQQEDSAVYLCASSSRTANTGELFFGEGSRLTVL.

The CDR3 DNA reads as TGTGCCAGCAGTTCCTATAGTCTCGGGGGGAGCGGCCCGGATACGCAGTATTTT. It is translated as CASSSYSLGGSGPDTQYF. This chain connects TRBV27 to TRBJ2-3; 7 positions agree with TRBD2. Germline V gene sequence: CDR1 MNHEY, CDR2 SMNVEV (reference sequence). The CDR3 contains 18 residues. Trimming cost V 4 bases and J 6 bases; bases outside gene matches: 19.

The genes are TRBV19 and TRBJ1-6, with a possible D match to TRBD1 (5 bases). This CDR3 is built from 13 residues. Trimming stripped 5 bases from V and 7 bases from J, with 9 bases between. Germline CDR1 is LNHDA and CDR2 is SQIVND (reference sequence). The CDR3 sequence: CASSLGGNSPLHF. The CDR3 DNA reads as TGTGCCAGTAGTTTGGGGGGGAATTCACCCCTCCACTTT.

The CDR3 loop reads CASGPGQANTGELFF. The CDR3 DNA reads as TGCGCCAGCGGACCGGGACAGGCGAACACCGGGGAGCTGTTTTTT. This chain uses TRBV5-1 with TRBJ2-2, with 8 bases aligning to TRBD1. Germline V gene sequence: CDR1 SGHRS, CDR2 YFSETQ. Germline trimming cut 7 bases from V and 0 bases from J; bases unmatched to any gene: 5. This CDR3 is built from 15 residues.

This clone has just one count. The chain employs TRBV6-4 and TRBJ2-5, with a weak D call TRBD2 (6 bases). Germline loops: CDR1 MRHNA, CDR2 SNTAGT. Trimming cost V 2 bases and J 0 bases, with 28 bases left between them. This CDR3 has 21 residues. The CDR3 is CASSDGSPGSRMVRYQETQYF. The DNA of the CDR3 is TGTGCCAGCAGTGACGGTTCCCCCGGGAGCCGAATGGTGCGGTACCAAGAGACCCAGTACTTC.

CDR3 in amino acids: CASSPPSVYEQYF. As DNA, the CDR3 is TGTGCCAGCTCACCACCTTCAGTATACGAGCAGTACTTC. The chain joins TRBV18 to TRBJ2-7; D remains ambiguous. Trimming cost V 0 bases and J 4 bases, with 7 bases left between them. The CDR3 consists of 13 residues. From germline, CDR1 is KGHSH and CDR2 LQKENI.

The CDR3 DNA reads as TGTGCCAGCAGCGTGACAAGGGACAGGGGCCCTGGGGCCAACGTCCTGACTTTC. This sequence encodes CASSVTRDRGPGANVLTF. This chain connects TRBV11-2 to TRBJ2-6; the match to TRBD1 covers 10 bases. CDR3 size: 18 residues. Per germline, CDR1 SGHAT and CDR2 FQNNGV. The junction had 9 bases not matched to a gene; V was cut back by 5 bases and J by 2 bases.

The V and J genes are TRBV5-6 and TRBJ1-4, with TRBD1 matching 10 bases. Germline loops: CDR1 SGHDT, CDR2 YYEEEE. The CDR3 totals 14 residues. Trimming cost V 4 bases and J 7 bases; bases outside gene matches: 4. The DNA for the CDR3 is TGTGCCAGCAGCCGTGACAGGGGGCGTGAAAAACTGTTTTTT. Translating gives CASSRDRGREKLFF. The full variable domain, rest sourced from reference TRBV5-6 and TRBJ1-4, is DAGVTQSPTHLIKTRGQQVTLRCSPKSGHDTVSWYQQALGQGPQFIFQYYEEEERQRGNFPDRFSGHQFPNYSSELNVNALLLGDSALYLCASSRDRGREKLFFGSGTQLSVL.

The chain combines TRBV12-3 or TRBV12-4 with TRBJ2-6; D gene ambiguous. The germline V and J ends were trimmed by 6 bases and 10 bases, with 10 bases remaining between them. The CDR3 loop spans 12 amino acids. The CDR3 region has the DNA TGTGCCAGCAGCCACTCCCCAAACGTCCTGACTTTC. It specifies CASSHSPNVLTF.

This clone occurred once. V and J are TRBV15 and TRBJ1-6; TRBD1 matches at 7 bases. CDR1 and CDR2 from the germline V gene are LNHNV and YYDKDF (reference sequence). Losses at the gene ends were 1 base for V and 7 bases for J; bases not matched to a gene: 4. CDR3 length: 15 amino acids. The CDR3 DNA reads TGTGCCACCAGCAGAGTAGGGGGCGAGAATTCACCCCTCCACTTT. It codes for CATSRVGGENSPLHF. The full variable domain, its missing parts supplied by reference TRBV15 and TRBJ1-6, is DAMVIQNPRYQVTQFGKPVTLSCSQTLNHNVMYWYQQKSSQAPKLLFHYYDKDFNNEADTPDNFQSRRPNTSFCFLDIRSPGLGDTAMYLCATSRVGGENSPLHFGNGTRLTVT.

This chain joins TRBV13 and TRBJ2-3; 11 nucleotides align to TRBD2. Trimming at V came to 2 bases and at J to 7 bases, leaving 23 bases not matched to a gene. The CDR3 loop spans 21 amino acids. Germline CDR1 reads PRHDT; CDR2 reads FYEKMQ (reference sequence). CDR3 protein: CASSLLTNWGLAANYSYTQYF. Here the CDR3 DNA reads TGTGCCAGCAGCTTATTAACTAACTGGGGACTAGCGGCAAATTACAGTTATACGCAGTATTTT.

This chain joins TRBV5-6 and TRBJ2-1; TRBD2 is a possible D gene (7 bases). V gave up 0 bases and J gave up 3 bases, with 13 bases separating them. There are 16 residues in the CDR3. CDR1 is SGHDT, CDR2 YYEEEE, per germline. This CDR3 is CASSLDVGGGYNEQFF. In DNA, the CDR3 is TGTGCCAGCAGCTTGGATGTGGGAGGGGGCTACAATGAGCAGTTCTTC.

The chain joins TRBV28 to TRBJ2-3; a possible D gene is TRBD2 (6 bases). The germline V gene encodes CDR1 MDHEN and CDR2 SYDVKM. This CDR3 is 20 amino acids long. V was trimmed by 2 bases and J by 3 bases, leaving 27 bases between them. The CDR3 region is CASSLSVTNWEDIGTDTQYF. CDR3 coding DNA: TGTGCCAGCAGTTTAAGTGTGACTAACTGGGAGGATATCGGGACAGATACGCAGTATTTT.